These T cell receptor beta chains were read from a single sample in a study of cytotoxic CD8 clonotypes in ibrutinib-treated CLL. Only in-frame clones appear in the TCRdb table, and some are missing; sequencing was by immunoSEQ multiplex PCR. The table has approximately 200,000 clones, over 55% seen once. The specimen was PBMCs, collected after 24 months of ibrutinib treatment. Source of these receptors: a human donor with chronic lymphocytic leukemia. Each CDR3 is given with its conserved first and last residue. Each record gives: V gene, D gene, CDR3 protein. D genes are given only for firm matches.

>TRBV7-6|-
CASSLGSGELFF
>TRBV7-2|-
CASSPPGAVYEQYF
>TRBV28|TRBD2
CASSLSLAGISTDTQYF
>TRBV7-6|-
CASSLVAEDTQYF
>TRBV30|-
CAWSVAGTTQETQYF
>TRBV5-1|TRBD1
CASSPGDRDEQFF
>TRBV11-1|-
CASSHNTGELFF
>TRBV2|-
CASSEEESSYNEQFF
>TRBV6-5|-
CATATVGGSNNEQFF
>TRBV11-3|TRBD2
CASSSAVAGRSDTQYF
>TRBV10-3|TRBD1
CAIKQGLGQPQHF
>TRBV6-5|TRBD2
CASRRPGTTREQYF
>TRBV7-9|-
CASSLLGGSYNEQFF
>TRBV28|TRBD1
CASSPPGGHQPQHF
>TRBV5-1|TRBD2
CASRPGLADQETQYF
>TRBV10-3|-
CAISEVVGAEQGTEAFF
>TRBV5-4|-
CASSFYTAGGYTF
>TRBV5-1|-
CASSLEGSYNNEQFF
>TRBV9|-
CASSVGGGLWEKLFF
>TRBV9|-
CASSVVDALSYNEQFF
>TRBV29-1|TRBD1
CSVPRTGMGEQYF
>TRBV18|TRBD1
CASSPPGQGATEAFF
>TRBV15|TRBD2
CATSRSQRGTGELFF
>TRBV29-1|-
CSVGGGHPYEQYF
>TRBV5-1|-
CASSYGGTNEKLFF
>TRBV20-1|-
CSARNQPQHF
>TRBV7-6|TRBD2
CASSLRIASGSTDTQYF
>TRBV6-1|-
CASSSQMPQHF
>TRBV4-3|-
CASSQDRGAKGAYEQYF
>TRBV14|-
CASSQSLQYEQYF
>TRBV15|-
CATSMDRTYEQYF
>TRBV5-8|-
CASNSWTVAAFF
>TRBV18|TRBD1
CASSRQGTYEQYF
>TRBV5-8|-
CASSPRLYEQYF
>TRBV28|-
CAAGAEVSNQPQHF
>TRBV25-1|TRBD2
CASSETSDSSYNEQFF
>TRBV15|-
CATSRAREPQHF
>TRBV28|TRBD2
CASSFVSSGKPYTQYF
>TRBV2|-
CASSVGAGANVLTF
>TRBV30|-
CAWSPTFPPGELFF
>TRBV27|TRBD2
CASTNTGLAGADTQYF
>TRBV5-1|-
CASSLALETQYF
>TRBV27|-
CASKRGDYEQYF
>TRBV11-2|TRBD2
CASSLGLAEGEQYF
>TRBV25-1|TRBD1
CASSAPGQELETQYF
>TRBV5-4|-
CASSFLPTVGEQFF
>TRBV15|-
CATSPQRGLTGELFF
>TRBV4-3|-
CASSQGTRGVHQPQHF
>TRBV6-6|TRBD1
CASRDRGLSTEAFF
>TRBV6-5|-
CASTQNTGELFF
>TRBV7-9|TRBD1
CASSGYGQAAYEQYF
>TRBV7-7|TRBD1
CASSLAQGAADTQYF
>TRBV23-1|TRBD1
CASSPDENDRVSYNEQFF
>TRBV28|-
CASSFLGGNTEAFF
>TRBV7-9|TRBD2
CASTSSSGRAEQYF
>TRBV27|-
CASRPGWRETQYF
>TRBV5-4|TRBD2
CASSLDGGSGSANEQFF
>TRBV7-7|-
CASSSEPGITQYF
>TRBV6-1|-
CASSEGWRAALSIETQYF